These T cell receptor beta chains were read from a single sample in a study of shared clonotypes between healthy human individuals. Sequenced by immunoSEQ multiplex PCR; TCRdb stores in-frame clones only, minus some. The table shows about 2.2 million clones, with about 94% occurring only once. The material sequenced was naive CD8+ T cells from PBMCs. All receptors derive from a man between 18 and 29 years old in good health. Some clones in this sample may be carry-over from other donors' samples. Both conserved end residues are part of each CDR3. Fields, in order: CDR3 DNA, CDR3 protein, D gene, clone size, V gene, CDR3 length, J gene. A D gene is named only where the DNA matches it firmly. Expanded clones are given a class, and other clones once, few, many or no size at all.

CDR3 DNA: TGCGCCAGCAGCCAAGTATACAATGAGCAGTTCTTC
CDR3 protein: CASSQVYNEQFF
D gene: .
clone size: .
V gene: TRBV4-1
CDR3 length: 12
J gene: TRBJ2-1

CDR3 DNA: TGTGCCAGCAGCCCCAATCGGAGGAGCGCTGAAGCTTTCTTT
CDR3 protein: CASSPNRRSAEAFF
D gene: .
clone size: .
V gene: TRBV7-6
CDR3 length: 14
J gene: TRBJ1-1

CDR3 DNA: TGTGCCAGCAGCTTAGGCGGGAGCGCGGGCTACACCTTC
CDR3 protein: CASSLGGSAGYTF
D gene: .
clone size: .
V gene: TRBV7-9
CDR3 length: 13
J gene: TRBJ1-2

CDR3 DNA: TGTGCCAGCAGCAGCCGGGATAACTACGAGCAGTACTTC
CDR3 protein: CASSSRDNYEQYF
D gene: .
clone size: .
V gene: TRBV7-9
CDR3 length: 13
J gene: TRBJ2-7

CDR3 DNA: TGCGCCAGCAGCCACCGTTGGGACAGGGGATTTGATGAGCAGTTCTTC
CDR3 protein: CASSHRWDRGFDEQFF
D gene: TRBD1
clone size: .
V gene: TRBV4-1
CDR3 length: 16
J gene: TRBJ2-1

CDR3 DNA: TGTGCCAGCAGTTACAGCAGGGCGGGCACTGAAGCTTTCTTT
CDR3 protein: CASSYSRAGTEAFF
D gene: .
clone size: .
V gene: TRBV6-5
CDR3 length: 14
J gene: TRBJ1-1

CDR3 DNA: TGTGCCAGCAGCCCCGGGACAGGAAACTACGAGCAGTACTTC
CDR3 protein: CASSPGTGNYEQYF
D gene: TRBD1
clone size: .
V gene: TRBV5-4
CDR3 length: 14
J gene: TRBJ2-7

CDR3 DNA: TGTGCCAGCACAGGGGTTGGCTACGAGCAGTACTTC
CDR3 protein: CASTGVGYEQYF
D gene: .
clone size: .
V gene: TRBV27
CDR3 length: 12
J gene: TRBJ2-7

CDR3 DNA: TGTGCCAGCAGCTTGGAGCCAACTTCTACTGGGGCCTACGAGCAGTACTTC
CDR3 protein: CASSLEPTSTGAYEQYF
D gene: .
clone size: .
V gene: TRBV5-5
CDR3 length: 17
J gene: TRBJ2-7

CDR3 DNA: TGTGCCAGCAGCCAAGAGAATGAGCGGGAAGGCTTCTACGAGCAGTACTTC
CDR3 protein: CASSQENEREGFYEQYF
D gene: TRBD2
clone size: .
V gene: TRBV14
CDR3 length: 17
J gene: TRBJ2-7

CDR3 DNA: TGTGCCAGCAGTGACAGGGTTTACTCCTACGAGCAGTACTTC
CDR3 protein: CASSDRVYSYEQYF
D gene: TRBD1
clone size: .
V gene: TRBV6-5
CDR3 length: 14
J gene: TRBJ2-7

CDR3 DNA: TGTGCCAGCAGTTTATTTAGGAGCAAGGGCGAGCAGTACTTC
CDR3 protein: CASSLFRSKGEQYF
D gene: .
clone size: .
V gene: TRBV28
CDR3 length: 14
J gene: TRBJ2-7

CDR3 DNA: TGTGCCTGGAGTCCCTCTGGCGTCGAGCAGTACTTC
CDR3 protein: CAWSPSGVEQYF
D gene: .
clone size: .
V gene: TRBV30
CDR3 length: 12
J gene: TRBJ2-7

CDR3 DNA: TGCACCAGCAGCCGGGAATCACCGGGGCTTAAGAGGTACAATGAGCAGTTCTTC
CDR3 protein: CTSSRESPGLKRYNEQFF
D gene: .
clone size: .
V gene: TRBV1
CDR3 length: 18
J gene: TRBJ2-1

CDR3 DNA: TGTGCCAGCAGCGGAAAGAGACTAGCGGGCACAGATACGCAGTATTTT
CDR3 protein: CASSGKRLAGTDTQYF
D gene: TRBD2
clone size: .
V gene: TRBV9
CDR3 length: 16
J gene: TRBJ2-3

CDR3 DNA: TGTGCCTGGAGCTCGGGGGGAAGGGGAACTGAAGCTTTCTTT
CDR3 protein: CAWSSGGRGTEAFF
D gene: .
clone size: .
V gene: TRBV30
CDR3 length: 14
J gene: TRBJ1-1

CDR3 DNA: TGCGCCAGCAGCTTGGAGGGCCTCACAGATACGCAGTATTTT
CDR3 protein: CASSLEGLTDTQYF
D gene: .
clone size: .
V gene: TRBV5-1
CDR3 length: 14
J gene: TRBJ2-3

CDR3 DNA: TGTGCCAGCACCAATGGGAATGAGCAGTTCTTC
CDR3 protein: CASTNGNEQFF
D gene: .
clone size: .
V gene: TRBV6-6
CDR3 length: 11
J gene: TRBJ2-1

CDR3 DNA: TGTGCCAGCAGTTTAAGGGCAGGGGTCCATCTTAACTATGGCTACACCTTC
CDR3 protein: CASSLRAGVHLNYGYTF
D gene: .
clone size: .
V gene: TRBV28
CDR3 length: 17
J gene: TRBJ1-2

CDR3 DNA: TGTGCCAGCAGTCTCGGGACAGGGGTAAGAAACACTGAAGCTTTCTTT
CDR3 protein: CASSLGTGVRNTEAFF
D gene: TRBD1
clone size: .
V gene: TRBV27
CDR3 length: 16
J gene: TRBJ1-1

CDR3 DNA: TGTGCCAGCAGCCGCCACCTGGCCTACGAGCAGTACTTC
CDR3 protein: CASSRHLAYEQYF
D gene: .
clone size: .
V gene: TRBV11-2
CDR3 length: 13
J gene: TRBJ2-7

CDR3 DNA: TGCGCCAGCAGCTTGGCCGCTTTCGGACTAGCAGACACCGGGGAGCTGTTTTTT
CDR3 protein: CASSLAAFGLADTGELFF
D gene: TRBD2
clone size: .
V gene: TRBV5-1
CDR3 length: 18
J gene: TRBJ2-2

CDR3 DNA: TGCAGCGTTGAAGTGCAGCCTGAAGCTTTCTTT
CDR3 protein: CSVEVQPEAFF
D gene: .
clone size: .
V gene: TRBV29-1
CDR3 length: 11
J gene: TRBJ1-1

CDR3 DNA: TGTGCCAGCAGTTTCGTGGGGGTCGGCAATCAGCCCCAGCATTTT
CDR3 protein: CASSFVGVGNQPQHF
D gene: .
clone size: .
V gene: TRBV27
CDR3 length: 15
J gene: TRBJ1-5

CDR3 DNA: TGTGCCAGCAGCCCTACAGGGGCGCTCACAGATACGCAGTATTTT
CDR3 protein: CASSPTGALTDTQYF
D gene: TRBD1
clone size: .
V gene: TRBV7-7
CDR3 length: 15
J gene: TRBJ2-3

CDR3 DNA: TGTGCCAGTAAATACACAGGTCTTACTGAAGCTTTCTTT
CDR3 protein: CASKYTGLTEAFF
D gene: .
clone size: once
V gene: TRBV19
CDR3 length: 13
J gene: TRBJ1-1

CDR3 DNA: TGTGCCACCAGCAGAGATCCTAGCGGGCACAATGAGCAGTTCTTC
CDR3 protein: CATSRDPSGHNEQFF
D gene: TRBD2
clone size: .
V gene: TRBV15
CDR3 length: 15
J gene: TRBJ2-1

CDR3 DNA: TGTGCCACCCACGACCTGGGGGGTTCGAACGAGACCCAGTACTTC
CDR3 protein: CATHDLGGSNETQYF
D gene: .
clone size: .
V gene: TRBV15
CDR3 length: 15
J gene: TRBJ2-5

CDR3 DNA: TGTGCCAGCCTTGGCACCGGGGAGCTGTTTTTT
CDR3 protein: CASLGTGELFF
D gene: .
clone size: .
V gene: TRBV2
CDR3 length: 11
J gene: TRBJ2-2

CDR3 DNA: TGTGCCAGCAGTTTATTAGGGACTAGCGGACTCTCCTCCTACAATGAGCAGTTCTTC
CDR3 protein: CASSLLGTSGLSSYNEQFF
D gene: TRBD2
clone size: .
V gene: TRBV27
CDR3 length: 19
J gene: TRBJ2-1

CDR3 DNA: TGTGCCAGCAGCCCAATCCTAGACTCTGGAAACACCATATATTTT
CDR3 protein: CASSPILDSGNTIYF
D gene: .
clone size: .
V gene: TRBV5-6
CDR3 length: 15
J gene: TRBJ1-3

CDR3 DNA: TGTGCCACCAGCAACTCTGGAACTTGGGGTGCAACTAATGAAAAACTGTTTTTT
CDR3 protein: CATSNSGTWGATNEKLFF
D gene: .
clone size: once
V gene: TRBV15
CDR3 length: 18
J gene: TRBJ1-4

CDR3 DNA: TGTGCCAGCAGTCCTTGGACAGGAGCCTTCCAAGAGACCCAGTACTTC
CDR3 protein: CASSPWTGAFQETQYF
D gene: TRBD1
clone size: once
V gene: TRBV27
CDR3 length: 16
J gene: TRBJ2-5

CDR3 DNA: TGCGCCAGCAGCACGGCGGGCCTTCCCTACGAGCAGTACTTC
CDR3 protein: CASSTAGLPYEQYF
D gene: .
clone size: once
V gene: TRBV5-1
CDR3 length: 14
J gene: TRBJ2-7